The 14 T cell receptor beta chains listed next were all sequenced from one sample in a study of blood T cell repertoires in COVID-19. Only in-frame clones appear in the TCRdb table, and some are missing; sequencing was by immunoSEQ multiplex PCR. The table has under 150,000 clones, 80% to 90% seen once. Sequenced: peripheral blood. The source of these receptors is a human donor in a cohort sampled during active COVID-19.

In this sample, this clone turned up many times. The rearrangement uses TRBV19 and TRBJ1-2; D call uncertain. Germline CDR1 LNHDA, CDR2 SQIVND (reference sequence). The V gene lost 6 bases and the J gene lost 7 bases, with 21 bases spanning the gap. This CDR3 spans 15 amino acids. This CDR3 is CASRQDSAGRGGYTF. The CDR3 DNA reads as TGTGCCAGTAGGCAGGATAGTGCAGGTCGTGGTGGCTACACCTTC.

The V call is TRBV5-8, the J call TRBJ2-5; 10 bases line up with TRBD2. There are 17 residues in the CDR3. Germline CDR1 reads SGHTS; CDR2 reads YDEGEE. The trim removed 4 bases at V and 5 bases at J, leaving 14 bases unmatched. The CDR3 protein is CASSAGTSVSRGETQYF. The CDR3 DNA is TGTGCCAGCAGCGCTGGGACTAGCGTATCCCGGGGGGAGACCCAGTACTTC.

The chain combines TRBV6-2 or TRBV6-3 with TRBJ2-2; D gene ambiguous. Trimming stripped 4 bases from V and 0 bases from J, with 9 bases between. There are 15 residues in the CDR3. The germline V gene has CDR1 MNHEY and CDR2 SVGEGT. The CDR3 protein is CASSSHGTNTGELFF. CDR3 bases: TGTGCCAGCAGTTCGCACGGTACGAACACCGGGGAGCTGTTTTTT.

The CDR3 protein is CASSQGGLAGWTGELFF. The DNA of the CDR3 is TGCGCCAGCAGCCAAGGAGGTCTAGCGGGGTGGACCGGGGAGCTGTTTTTT. The genes are TRBV4-3 and TRBJ2-2; 9 bases match TRBD2. Germline CDR1 LGHNA, CDR2 YSLEER. The CDR3 runs to 17 residues. After removal of 1 base from V and 5 bases from J, the junction contained 8 bases not matched to a gene.

The CDR3 loop reads CASTLGGKGNSPLHF. The CDR3 DNA sequence: TGTGCCAGCACCCTTGGGGGGAAGGGCAATTCACCCCTCCACTTT. The chain joins TRBV7-2 to TRBJ1-6; maybe TRBD1 (5 bases). The CDR3 has 15 amino acids. With 7 bases removed from V and 7 bases from J, the gap between germline ends came to 17 bases. Germline CDR1 reads SGHTA; CDR2 reads FQGNSA.

The chain has TRBV7-9 and TRBJ1-2; maybe TRBD1 (5 bases). Trimming left V 5 bases short and J 2 bases short, with 12 bases between. The CDR3 is made up of 14 amino acids. The V gene's germline CDR1 is SEHNR and CDR2 FQNEAQ (reference sequence). The CDR3 DNA follows: TGTGCCAGCAGCCAAGACAGCTGGAACTATGGCTACACCTTC. Translating it yields CASSQDSWNYGYTF.

This clone was counted only a few times. V is TRBV19 and J is TRBJ1-6; possibly TRBD1 for D (6 bases). The CDR3 consists of 16 residues. From germline, CDR1 is LNHDA and CDR2 SQIVND (reference sequence). V was shortened by 3 bases and J by 6 bases, with 15 bases between the two germline ends. The CDR3 protein is CASSIGGGGANSPLHF. CDR3 sequence (DNA): TGTGCCAGTAGTATCGGCGGGGGCGGCGCTAATTCACCCCTCCACTTT.

This clone came up once. The gene calls are TRBV5-5 and TRBJ2-7; 10 bases map to TRBD1. Trimming cost V 3 bases and J 2 bases; bases outside gene matches: 2. Germline-derived CDR1 and CDR2 are SGHKS and YYEKEE (reference sequence). The CDR3 is 14 residues long. In DNA, the CDR3 is TGTGCCAGCAGCTGGGGACAGGGGACCTACGAGCAGTACTTC. Encoded protein: CASSWGQGTYEQYF. Drawing the rest from reference TRBV5-5 and TRBJ2-7, the complete variable domain is DAGVTQSPTHLIKTRGQQVTLRCSPISGHKSVSWYQQVLGQGPQFIFQYYEKEERGRGNFPDRFSARQFPNYSSELNVNALLLGDSALYLCASSWGQGTYEQYFGPGTRLTVT.

The chain employs TRBV11-2 and TRBJ2-1, with a weak D call TRBD1 (5 bases). Per germline, CDR1 SGHAT and CDR2 FQNNGV. V lost 5 bases and J lost 4, with 12 bases in between. The CDR3 is 14 amino acids. CDR3 sequence reads: CASSLQGPYNEQFF. As DNA, the CDR3 is TGTGCCAGCAGCCTCCAGGGCCCTTACAATGAGCAGTTCTTC.

The chain carries TRBV5-1 and TRBJ2-1, with 11 bases aligning to TRBD2. The CDR3 is made up of 15 amino acids. Per the germline V gene, CDR1 is SGHRS and CDR2 is YFSETQ. V shed 4 bases and J 4 bases; nucleotides not matched to a gene: 4. CDR3 in amino acids: CASSLRLAGYNEQFF. In DNA, the CDR3 is TGCGCCAGCAGCCTACGACTAGCGGGGTACAATGAGCAGTTCTTC.

The chain is built from TRBV6-5 and TRBJ1-3; D unclear. The V end was cut by 5 bases, the J end by 0 bases, with 11 bases between. The germline CDR1 and CDR2 sequences are MNHEY and SVGAGI. This CDR3 contains 15 residues. CDR3 in DNA: TGTGCCAGCAGTACCCAGGTGGACTCTGGAAACACCATATATTTT. This encodes CASSTQVDSGNTIYF.

The J gene is TRBJ1-6, the V gene TRBV6-5; D is perhaps TRBD1 (5 bases). Germline CDR1 MNHEY, CDR2 SVGAGI. Trimming took 5 bases from V and 7 from J, leaving 12 bases between them. CDR3 length equals 14 residues. The CDR3 DNA reads as TGTGCCAGCAGTCAGACAGTCTGGAATTCACCCCTCCACTTT. Its protein product is CASSQTVWNSPLHF.

This chain joins TRBV7-2 and TRBJ1-2; D not resolved. This CDR3 is built from 13 residues. V lost 3 bases and J lost 9, with 14 bases in between. Germline lookup yields CDR1 SGHTA and CDR2 FQGNSA. The CDR3 reads CASSFGPGESYTF. Written as DNA, the CDR3 is TGTGCCAGCAGCTTTGGGCCAGGTGAGAGCTACACCTTC.

In DNA form, the CDR3 reads TGCGCCAGCAGCTTGGACGCTCAGGGAACTAATGAAAAACTGTTTTTT. Amino acids: CASSLDAQGTNEKLFF. The V and J genes are TRBV5-1 and TRBJ1-4, with D possibly TRBD1 on 5 matching bases. The germline CDR1 and CDR2 sequences are SGHRS and YFSETQ. CDR3 length equals 16 residues. V was cut by 0 bases and J by 1 base, with 10 bases left in between.